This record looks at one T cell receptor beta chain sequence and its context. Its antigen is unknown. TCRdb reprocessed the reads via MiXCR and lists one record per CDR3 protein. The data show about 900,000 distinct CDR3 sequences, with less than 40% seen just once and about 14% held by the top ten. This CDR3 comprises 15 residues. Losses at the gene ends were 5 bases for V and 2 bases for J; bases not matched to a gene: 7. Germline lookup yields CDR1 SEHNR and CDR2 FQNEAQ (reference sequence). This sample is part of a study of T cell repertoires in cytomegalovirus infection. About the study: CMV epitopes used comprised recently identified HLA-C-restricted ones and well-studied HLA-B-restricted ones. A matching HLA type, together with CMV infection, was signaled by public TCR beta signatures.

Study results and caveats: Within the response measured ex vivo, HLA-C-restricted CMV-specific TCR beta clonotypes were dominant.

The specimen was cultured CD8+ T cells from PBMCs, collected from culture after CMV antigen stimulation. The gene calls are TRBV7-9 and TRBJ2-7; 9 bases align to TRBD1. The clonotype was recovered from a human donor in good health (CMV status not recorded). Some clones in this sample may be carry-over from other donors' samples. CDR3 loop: CASSQNRDRAYEQYF. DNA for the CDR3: TGTGCCAGCAGCCAAAACCGGGACAGGGCCTACGAGCAGTACTTC.